These 30 T cell receptor beta chains were sequenced from one sample in a study of T cell responses to AZD1222 COVID-19 vaccine (dated by TCRdb to the early 2020s). In light of the paper, this sample's time point label describes: about 28 days (+/-7) after the second vaccine dose. The meaning of the sample's treatment or condition label: meningococcal conjugate vaccine given as trial control. Library preparation employed the immunoSEQ multiplex PCR assay. Entries here come from immuneACCESS through TCRdb and include only in-frame sequences with V and J called. Some clones fail to appear in such tables; in the studies checked, an unresolved V gene covers under half of the shortfall, and the cause of the remainder is unknown. The sample table holds about 140,000 clones, of which 91% were seen once. The top ten clones comprise 7.5% to 9.5% of the sample. The sequencing used peripheral blood, collected 28 days after the second dose of the MenACWY control vaccine. All receptors come from an adult who received the MenACWY meningococcal vaccine as a control.

The chain uses TRBV9 and TRBJ1-2; weak D call: TRBD1 (5 bases). The length of the CDR3 is 14 residues. Germline V gene lookup returns CDR1 SGDLS and CDR2 YYNGEE. The germline V and J ends were trimmed by 0 bases and 8 bases, with 14 bases remaining between them. CDR3 amino acids: CASSVEGRLGGYTF. The CDR3 region has the DNA TGTGCCAGCAGCGTAGAGGGGCGGCTTGGGGGCTACACCTTC.

V and J are TRBV30 and TRBJ1-2, with 8 positions matching TRBD1. Germline V gives CDR1 GTSNPN, CDR2 SVGIG (reference sequence). The V and J ends lost 8 bases and 7 bases, in that order; junction bases with no gene match: 12. The CDR3 covers 13 residues. CDR3 nucleotides: TGTGCCGGCGACAGGGGCTCGGTAGTTGGCTACACCTTC. This codes for CAGDRGSVVGYTF.

J is TRBJ2-7 and V is TRBV4-3; D is perhaps TRBD2 (6 bases). Germline V gene lookup returns CDR1 LGHNA and CDR2 YSLEER. This CDR3 comprises 14 residues. With 0 bases removed from V and 4 bases from J, the gap between germline ends came to 10 bases. The CDR3 is CASSQDSGGYEQYF. In DNA form, the CDR3 reads TGCGCCAGCAGCCAAGATAGCGGAGGGTACGAGCAGTACTTC.

V usage is TRBV28 and J usage is TRBJ1-5, with TRBD1 matching over 7 bases. This CDR3 has 13 amino acids. Germline V gene data show CDR1 as MDHEN and CDR2 as SYDVKM. V shed 10 bases and J 2 bases; nucleotides not matched to a gene: 5. The CDR3 reads CAIQDRGNQPQHF. In DNA, the CDR3 is TGTGCCATCCAAGACAGGGGCAATCAGCCCCAGCATTTT.

The rearrangement links TRBV9 to TRBJ1-1; TRBD1 matches 7 bases. CDR3 length: 13 amino acids. CDR1 is SGDLS and CDR2 is YYNGEE in the germline V gene. Trimming took 1 base from V and 3 from J; bases not matched to a gene: 0. The CDR3 sequence: CASSVQGDTEAFF. The CDR3, as DNA: TGTGCCAGCAGCGTACAGGGGGACACTGAAGCTTTCTTT. Together with reference TRBV9 and TRBJ1-1, the CDR3 gives the full variable domain: DSGVTQTPKHLITATGQRVTLRCSPRSGDLSVYWYQQSLDQGLQFLIQYYNGEERAKGNILERFSAQQFPDLHSELNLSSLELGDSALYFCASSVQGDTEAFFGQGTRLTVV.

The gene calls are TRBV5-1 and TRBJ2-6, with D tentatively TRBD2 (5 bases). V lost 6 bases and J 2 bases, leaving 6 bases between the germline ends. CDR1 and CDR2 from the germline V gene are SGHRS and YFSETQ. CDR3 length equals 13 residues. The CDR3 loop reads CASTEAGANVLTF. CDR3 in DNA: TGCGCCAGCACGGAGGCTGGGGCCAACGTCCTGACTTTC.

This clone was observed a few times. The V and J genes are TRBV2 and TRBJ2-2, with 8 bases that match TRBD1. CDR1 and CDR2 (germline): SNHLY, FYNNEI. The CDR3 is 18 residues long. V gave up 8 bases and J gave up 3 bases; unmatched junction bases: 17. The CDR3 nucleotides read TGTGCCAGCCGATTAAAGTGGGGAGTGACAGGGGACACCGGGGAGCTGTTTTTT. Its translation: CASRLKWGVTGDTGELFF.

The chain recombines TRBV2 with TRBJ1-1, with 7 bases aligning to TRBD1. Germline CDR1 SNHLY, CDR2 FYNNEI. The CDR3 covers 13 residues. J lost 0 bases, V lost 7 bases, and 2 bases had no gene match. This CDR3 reads CASTTGMNTEAFF. CDR3 coding DNA: TGTGCCAGCACGACAGGGATGAACACTGAAGCTTTCTTT.

The chain carries TRBV7-2 and TRBJ2-2, with D possibly being TRBD1 or TRBD2 (5 bases each). Germline-derived CDR1 and CDR2 are SGHTA and FQGNSA. CDR3 length equals 16 residues. Trimming stripped 0 bases from V and 7 bases from J, with 15 bases between. The CDR3 DNA sequence: TGTGCCAGCAGCTTAGCACCTGTTGGGGGTGGCGGGGAGCTGTTTTTT. Translation: CASSLAPVGGGGELFF.

V is TRBV19 and J is TRBJ2-1, with 9 bases fitting TRBD2. Germline CDR1 reads LNHDA; CDR2 reads SQIVND (reference sequence). V lost 8 bases, J lost 6 bases, and 11 bases stayed unmatched. The CDR3 contains 15 residues. The CDR3 is CASCLSGGPSNEQFF. CDR3 DNA: TGTGCCAGTTGCCTTAGCGGGGGACCGTCCAATGAGCAGTTCTTC.

This chain connects TRBV15 to TRBJ1-5, with D perhaps matching TRBD1 (5 bases). Trimming removed 5 bases from V and 6 bases from J, with 14 bases in between. The CDR3 has 14 residues. Germline V gene sequence: CDR1 LNHNV, CDR2 YYDKDF (reference sequence). The CDR3 bases are TGTGCCACCAGCGCCCCAGGGTTTGGTCAGCCCCAGCATTTT. It translates to CATSAPGFGQPQHF. The entire variable domain, with the rest obtained from reference TRBV15 and TRBJ1-5, is as follows: DAMVIQNPRYQVTQFGKPVTLSCSQTLNHNVMYWYQQKSSQAPKLLFHYYDKDFNNEADTPDNFQSRRPNTSFCFLDIRSPGLGDTAMYLCATSAPGFGQPQHFGDGTRLSIL.

The J gene is TRBJ2-2, the V gene TRBV6-6; TRBD1 is a possible D gene (6 bases). The V gene's germline CDR1 is MNHNY and CDR2 SVGAGI (reference sequence). The V and J ends lost 6 bases and 8 bases respectively, with 16 bases between them. This CDR3 has 14 amino acids. Here the CDR3 DNA reads TGTGCCAGCAGCCGTTTTACAGGGTTGGGGGAGCTGTTTTTT. Translated: CASSRFTGLGELFF.

In DNA form, the CDR3 reads TGCGCCAGCAGCTTGGACGGGAGGGCCCAGGAGACCCAGTACTTC. Protein sequence: CASSLDGRAQETQYF. The chain uses TRBV5-1 and TRBJ2-5; 8 bases align to TRBD2. The V gene end was trimmed by 0 bases and the J gene end by 5 bases; junction bases not matched to a gene: 6. The CDR3 length is 15 residues. In germline, CDR1 is SGHRS, CDR2 YFSETQ.

The J gene is TRBJ1-2, the V gene TRBV7-2; perhaps TRBD1 as D (6 bases). The V end was cut by 1 base, the J end by 3 bases, with 12 bases between. This CDR3 has 15 residues. Germline V gene data show CDR1 as SGHTA and CDR2 as FQGNSA. The CDR3 DNA is TGTGCCAGCAGCTTAGATTTCAGGGGTGACTATGGCTACACCTTC. Translation gives CASSLDFRGDYGYTF.

J is TRBJ1-4 and V is TRBV10-3; 7 nucleotides line up with TRBD1. Germline V gene data show CDR1 as ENHRY and CDR2 as SYGVKD. Trimming removed 6 bases from V and 2 bases from J; junction bases left unmatched: 3. This CDR3 region has 14 residues. This chain's CDR3 is CAIRSGQTNEKLFF. For the CDR3, the DNA is TGTGCCATCAGGTCGGGACAGACTAATGAAAAACTGTTTTTT.

The rearrangement uses TRBV23-1 and TRBJ1-6; D is unresolved. TRBV23-1 is labeled an ORF, and its function is uncertain. Trimming left V 2 bases short and J 0 bases short, with 11 bases between. The CDR3 contains 17 residues. DNA for the CDR3: TGCGCCAGCAGTCAAGAGCAGGAGAGCTCCTATAATTCACCCCTCCACTTT. Amino acid sequence: CASSQEQESSYNSPLHF.

The chain has TRBV15 and TRBJ1-3; D uncertain. The CDR3 runs to 14 residues. V lost 1 base to trimming and J lost 3 bases, with 7 bases between them. Germline assignment: CDR1 LNHNV and CDR2 YYDKDF (reference sequence). The CDR3 here is CATSRAAHGNTIYF. CDR3 DNA: TGTGCCACCAGCAGAGCCGCGCATGGAAACACCATATATTTT.

V usage is TRBV6-1 and J usage is TRBJ1-1, with unresolved D. The CDR3 contains 11 residues. Deletions cut 5 bases from V and 7 bases from J, with 8 bases between. Germline-derived CDR1 and CDR2 are MNHNS and SASEGT. The CDR3 sequence: CASSSGNEAFF. DNA for the CDR3: TGTGCCAGCAGTTCCGGGAATGAAGCTTTCTTT.

The chain recombines TRBV2 with TRBJ2-3, with a weak D call TRBD1 (5 bases). The CDR3 is made up of 14 amino acids. Germline CDR1 is SNHLY and CDR2 is FYNNEI. V was cut by 3 bases and J by 1 base, with 8 bases left in between. The CDR3 sequence is CASSDRAGTDTQYF. CDR3 sequence (DNA): TGTGCCAGCAGTGACAGGGCTGGCACAGATACGCAGTATTTT.

The V and J genes are TRBV11-2 and TRBJ2-7; maybe TRBD1 (6 bases). The CDR3 totals 15 residues. Looked up from germline, CDR1 is SGHAT and CDR2 is FQNNGV. The germline V and J ends were trimmed by 1 base and 4 bases, with 14 bases remaining between them. The CDR3 DNA follows: TGTGCCAGCAGCTTAGCTCCAGGGGAGTTTTACGAGCAGTACTTC. Translated: CASSLAPGEFYEQYF.

V usage is TRBV6-4 and J usage is TRBJ2-2; 8 bases are shared with TRBD1. J gave up 1 base and V 6 bases, and 4 bases lay outside the gene matches. CDR1 is MRHNA and CDR2 is SNTAGT in the germline V gene. The CDR3 runs 15 residues. CDR3 sequence reads: CASSPGTGNTGELFF. The DNA of the CDR3 is TGTGCCAGCAGCCCCGGGACAGGGAACACCGGGGAGCTGTTTTTT.

The chain joins TRBV11-2 to TRBJ2-2, with 7 positions matching TRBD1. The CDR3 runs to 18 residues. CDR1 SGHAT and CDR2 FQNNGV come from the germline V gene. V shed 1 base and J 2 bases; nucleotides not matched to a gene: 10. In DNA form, the CDR3 reads TGTGCCAGCAGCTTAGTAGGGCAGGCAGGGGGAAACACCGGGGAGCTGTTTTTT. Translated: CASSLVGQAGGNTGELFF. The whole variable domain, filled in from reference TRBV11-2 and TRBJ2-2, reads EAGVAQSPRYKIIEKRQSVAFWCNPISGHATLYWYQQILGQGPKLLIQFQNNGVVDDSQLPKDRFSAERLKGVDSTLKIQPAKLEDSAVYLCASSLVGQAGGNTGELFFGEGSRLTVL.

The chain is built from TRBV29-1 and TRBJ2-1; D is possibly TRBD2 (6 bases). Between the trimmed V and J ends, which lost 6 bases and 5 bases, there was a span of 8 bases. This CDR3 spans 11 amino acids. Germline CDR1 SQVTM, CDR2 ANQGSEA. CDR3 loop: CSVGLNNEQFF. In DNA form, the CDR3 reads TGCAGCGTGGGACTCAACAATGAGCAGTTCTTC.

This clone was counted a single time. The chain recombines TRBV10-3 with TRBJ2-6; 9 bases map to TRBD1. Germline V gene data show CDR1 as ENHRY and CDR2 as SYGVKD. V was clipped by 4 bases and J by 0 bases; unmatched bases: 4. CDR3 length: 17 residues. This CDR3 is CAISVGTGYSGANVLTF. DNA of the CDR3: TGTGCCATCAGTGTAGGGACAGGGTACTCTGGGGCCAACGTCCTGACTTTC.

The chain couples TRBV10-3 to TRBJ2-5; no clear D gene. Trimming removed 6 bases from V and 0 bases from J, with 8 bases in between. The CDR3 loop spans 13 amino acids. Germline V CDR1 and CDR2: ENHRY, SYGVKD. CDR3 protein: CAIRPGDQETQYF. CDR3 DNA: TGTGCCATCAGACCAGGCGACCAAGAGACCCAGTACTTC.

The chain couples TRBV28 to TRBJ1-5; D might be TRBD1 (5 bases). Germline V CDR1 and CDR2: MDHEN, SYDVKM. Trimming removed 6 bases at V and 2 bases at J, with 5 bases between. This CDR3 has 12 amino acids. CDR3 amino acids: CASSRGNQPQHF. CDR3 nucleotides: TGTGCCAGCAGCAGGGGCAATCAGCCCCAGCATTTT.

CDR3 DNA: TGCAGCGTTGAATTTGCTTTAGTGGGCGATATGGGTGAGCAGTTCTTC. It specifies CSVEFALVGDMGEQFF. This chain joins TRBV29-1 and TRBJ2-1; D call uncertain. CDR3 length: 16 residues. CDR1 is SQVTM, CDR2 ANQGSEA, per germline. The V gene lost 2 bases and the J gene lost 9 bases, with 23 bases spanning the gap.

The chain carries TRBV5-4 and TRBJ2-7; 8 bases line up with TRBD1. After removal of 4 bases from V and 7 bases from J, the junction contained 10 bases not matched to a gene. The CDR3 spans 14 residues. Germline CDR1 SGHNT, CDR2 YYREEE (reference sequence). The CDR3 here is CASSPERTGREQYF. Written as DNA, the CDR3 is TGTGCCAGCAGCCCAGAGAGGACAGGGAGGGAGCAGTACTTC.

The chain employs TRBV5-4 and TRBJ2-4; 8 nucleotides match TRBD1. The CDR3 covers 15 residues. Germline V gene lookup returns CDR1 SGHNT and CDR2 YYREEE (reference sequence). J lost 6 bases, V lost 4 bases, and 9 bases had no gene match. The CDR3 DNA reads as TGTGCCAGCAGCCAGGAGAAACAGGGGGGAAACATTCAGTACTTC. It translates to CASSQEKQGGNIQYF. Full variable domain (outside the CDR3, taken from reference TRBV5-4 and TRBJ2-4): ETGVTQSPTHLIKTRGQQVTLRCSSQSGHNTVSWYQQALGQGPQFIFQYYREEENGRGNFPPRFSGLQFPNYSSELNVNALELDDSALYLCASSQEKQGGNIQYFGAGTRLSVL.

The J gene is TRBJ1-6, the V gene TRBV7-8; D gene ambiguous. This CDR3 has 9 residues. V dropped 3 bases and J dropped 14 bases, with 2 bases sitting between them. Germline CDR1 and CDR2: SGHVS and FQNEAQ. The CDR3: CASSFTLHF. The CDR3 nucleotides read TGTGCCAGCAGCTTCACCCTCCACTTT.